This T cell receptor beta chain was retrieved from a study of CD4 T cells in relation to SARS-CoV-2 and coronaviruses. Study summary: PBMCs were cultured with antigen for roughly nine days before TCR beta sequencing. The HLA restriction of the shared crossreactive spike epitopes was mapped.

The method was immunoSEQ multiplex PCR; TCRdb's version includes in-frame clones alone and lacks a portion of them. This table has 30,000 or so clones, around 78% appearing once. The unexposed donors gave CD4+ T cells in about 2010-2019, prior to COVID-19. CD4+ T cells were isolated from the cells after 10 days of culture. Cells permitting, SARS-CoV-2 S/N and four cold-coronavirus spikes were tested on unexposed-donor CD4+ T cells. The V gene's germline CDR1 is SGHVS and CDR2 FQNEAQ. The CDR3 is 16 residues long. Deletions cut 7 bases from V and 4 bases from J, with 23 bases between. Regarding the study as a whole: In about 65% of donors, memory CD4+ clonotypes crossrecognized SARS-CoV-2 and at least one common cold coronavirus spike.

This clone is deemed hyperexpanded. Its antigen remains unidentified. The TCR sequence derives from a human donor in good health. Sequencing was done on a sample of CD4+ T cells from PBMCs, cultured in vitro. The J gene is TRBJ2-7, the V gene TRBV7-8; D is possibly TRBD1 or TRBD2 (5 bases each). CDR3 residues: CASTTNLGPSGYEQYF. Here the CDR3 DNA reads TGTGCCAGCACCACCAACCTGGGACCCTCGGGATACGAGCAGTACTTC. Variable domain in full (rest from reference TRBV7-8 and TRBJ2-7): GAGVSQSPRYKVAKRGQDVALRCDPISGHVSLFWYQQALGQGPEFLTYFQNEAQLDKSGLPSDRFFAERPEGSVSTLKIQRTQQEDSAVYLCASTTNLGPSGYEQYFGPGTRLTVT.